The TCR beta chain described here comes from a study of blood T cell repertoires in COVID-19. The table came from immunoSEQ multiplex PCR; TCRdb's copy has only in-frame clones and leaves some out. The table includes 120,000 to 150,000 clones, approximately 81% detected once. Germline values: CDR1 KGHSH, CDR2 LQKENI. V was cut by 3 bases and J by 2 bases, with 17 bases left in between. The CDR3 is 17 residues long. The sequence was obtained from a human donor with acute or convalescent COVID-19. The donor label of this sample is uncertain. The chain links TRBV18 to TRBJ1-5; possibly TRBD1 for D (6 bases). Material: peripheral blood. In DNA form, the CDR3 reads TGTGCCAGCTCACCCAGATCAGGGGCGGGGGGCAATCAGCCCCAGCATTTT. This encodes CASSPRSGAGGNQPQHF.